The rows below give T cell receptor beta chains drawn from one sample of a study of blood T cell repertoires in COVID-19. The data were produced by immunoSEQ multiplex PCR, yet TCRdb's version contains in-frame clones alone and is incomplete. The table shows some 150,000 clones, with around 86% occurring only once. Sequencing was carried out using peripheral blood. Every receptor here comes from a man in his fifties or sixties with active COVID-19. Both conserved end residues are part of each CDR3.

>TRBV19
CASAQITGNYEQYF
>TRBV7-9
CASSRTGTDTQYF
>TRBV4-1
CASSQAGGTNYGYTF
>TRBV6-5
CASNRGGYEKLFF
>TRBV5-5
CASSFRQGWEQYF
>TRBV5-4
CASSLFVGRAPTLVTDTQYF
>TRBV5-6
CASSLGEETQYF
>TRBV9
CASSSGAALNTGELFF
>TRBV5-5
CASSLAQREAFF
>TRBV4-1
CASSQERSHGARDRDGYTF
>TRBV7-3
CASSLQASGRPRGTGELFF
>TRBV4-2
CASSPLSGNTEAFF
>TRBV3-1/TRBV3-2
CASSFFNRAGNTIYF
>TRBV2
CASSGGLAGITDTQYF
>TRBV18
CASSPGSSGVADTQYF
>TRBV9
CASSKTTGTGIGSGANVLTF
>TRBV10-3
CAISDVTYGYTF
>TRBV20-1
CSASPLTGGGYTF
>TRBV12-5
CASGLVSGQPQHF
>TRBV19
CASSIDRAYQPQHF
>TRBV5-8
CASSPGGLTNEKLFF
>TRBV5-1
CASSEDSTNSPLHF
>TRBV30
CAWSGLNEQYF
>TRBV13
CASAVGPEVNTEAFF
>TRBV9
CASSISGQGAQNTIYF
>TRBV11-2
CASSLEEAGRDTQYF